What follows are 14 T cell receptor beta chains derived from one specimen sequenced in a study of T cell changes during pregnancy in multiple sclerosis. Assay used: immunoSEQ multiplex PCR; TCRdb lists only in-frame clones, some missing. The data contain fewer than 55,000 clones, almost 95% of them singletons. The sample consisted of peripheral blood. The receptors were gathered from a female donor with multiple sclerosis, enrolled in a pregnancy study.

This sequence joins TRBV6-6 and TRBJ1-2; D perhaps matches TRBD1 (6 bases). Germline V gives CDR1 MNHNY, CDR2 SVGAGI (reference sequence). Trimming took off 5 bases at V and 4 bases at J, with 17 bases between the two ends. This CDR3 is built from 15 residues. CDR3 loop: CASSPTKGGSYGYTF. The CDR3 DNA reads as TGTGCCAGCAGTCCTACGAAGGGGGGATCCTATGGCTACACCTTC.

V and J are TRBV2 and TRBJ2-5; D gene ambiguous. This CDR3 region has 16 residues. Trimming removed 7 bases from V and 1 base from J, with 19 bases in between. The germline V gene encodes CDR1 SNHLY and CDR2 FYNNEI. This CDR3 is CASISRTGKSQETQYF. In nucleotides, the CDR3 is TGTGCCAGCATTAGTAGGACCGGAAAGAGCCAAGAGACCCAGTACTTC.

The CDR3 region is CASSQDGRTGSHEQFF. The CDR3, as DNA: TGTGCCAGCAGCCAAGATGGCCGGACAGGGTCCCATGAGCAGTTCTTC. The gene calls are TRBV4-2 and TRBJ2-1, with 8 bases aligning to TRBD1. The CDR3 consists of 16 residues. Unmatched junction bases numbered 9, after V lost 0 bases and J lost 8 bases. Germline V gene lookup returns CDR1 LGHNA and CDR2 YNFKEQ.

The chain recombines TRBV5-1 with TRBJ2-7, with TRBD2 matching 13 bases. Unmatched junction bases numbered 1, after V lost 2 bases and J lost 2 bases. The CDR3 sequence is 15 residues long. Germline-derived CDR1 and CDR2 are SGHRS and YFSETQ. The DNA of the CDR3 is TGCGCCAGCAGCTTAGGACTAGCGGGGGCCTACGAGCAGTACTTC. This encodes CASSLGLAGAYEQYF.

The J gene is TRBJ2-3, the V gene TRBV18; D unresolved. The CDR3 runs 15 residues. CDR1 and CDR2 (germline): KGHSH, LQKENI. V gave up 5 bases and J gave up 2 bases, with 14 bases separating them. In DNA, the CDR3 is TGTGCCAGCTCATCGGTGACACCGGTCACAGATACGCAGTATTTT. This sequence encodes CASSSVTPVTDTQYF. Variable domain in full (rest from reference TRBV18 and TRBJ2-3): NAGVMQNPRHLVRRRGQEARLRCSPMKGHSHVYWYRQLPEEGLKFMVYLQKENIIDESGMPKERFSAEFPKEGPSILRIQQVVRGDSAAYFCASSSVTPVTDTQYFGPGTRLTVL.

The chain employs TRBV4-2 and TRBJ2-4; D call uncertain. V lost 0 bases and J lost 11, with 5 bases in between. Looked up from germline, CDR1 is LGHNA and CDR2 is YNFKEQ. The CDR3 spans 11 residues. Written as DNA, the CDR3 is TGTGCCAGCAGCCAAGACTTGGTTCAGTACTTC. Translation gives CASSQDLVQYF.

This sequence joins TRBV19 and TRBJ2-7; tentatively, D is TRBD2 (5 bases). This CDR3 is 14 amino acids long. V shed 3 bases and J shed 0 bases, with 9 bases lying between them. Germline V gene lookup returns CDR1 LNHDA and CDR2 SQIVND (reference sequence). The CDR3 loop is CASSMVGGSYEQYF. Written as DNA, the CDR3 is TGTGCCAGTAGTATGGTCGGAGGCTCCTACGAGCAGTACTTC.

The rearrangement joins TRBV27 to TRBJ2-4, with a weak D call TRBD1 (8 bases). This CDR3 is 14 amino acids long. The V end lost 6 bases, the J end lost 6 bases, and 15 bases lay between the germline ends. Germline V gene sequence: CDR1 MNHEY, CDR2 SMNVEV (reference sequence). CDR3 in amino acids: CASSSNRGGNIQYF. In DNA, the CDR3 is TGTGCCAGCAGCTCAAACAGGGGGGGAAACATTCAGTACTTC.

As regards this clone: At the DNA level, this CDR3 is encoded by other sequences in the same sample as well. The genes are TRBV5-1 and TRBJ1-1; no clear D. Between the trimmed V and J ends, which lost 0 bases and 1 base, there was a span of 7 bases. Germline V gene lookup returns CDR1 SGHRS and CDR2 YFSETQ. The CDR3 covers 14 residues. CDR3 loop: CASSLDRGNTEAFF. The CDR3, as DNA: TGCGCCAGCAGCTTGGATCGGGGGAACACTGAAGCTTTCTTT.

This rearrangement joins TRBV6-1 to TRBJ1-3; the D is unclear. The CDR3 extends over 18 amino acids. V lost 1 base and J 0 bases, leaving 16 bases between the germline ends. Germline-derived CDR1 and CDR2 are MNHNS and SASEGT. Here the CDR3 reads CASSEVRFQRDSGNTIYF. The CDR3 nucleotides are TGTGCCAGCAGTGAAGTACGATTTCAACGGGACTCTGGAAACACCATATATTTT.

The chain employs TRBV9 and TRBJ2-7; 13 bases agree with TRBD2. The ends lost 4 bases at V and 6 bases at J; junction bases unmatched: 4. The CDR3 has 14 amino acids. Per germline, CDR1 SGDLS and CDR2 YYNGEE. This chain's CDR3 is CASSTGLAGSEQYF. The CDR3 DNA sequence: TGTGCCAGCAGCACGGGACTAGCGGGAAGCGAGCAGTACTTC.

The rearrangement joins TRBV10-3 to TRBJ1-3; the match to TRBD1 covers 10 bases. Trimming cost V 6 bases and J 9 bases; bases outside gene matches: 8. Looked up from germline, CDR1 is ENHRY and CDR2 is SYGVKD. This CDR3 has 14 residues. CDR3 sequence reads: CAIRTGTGEGTIYF. CDR3 DNA sequence: TGTGCCATCAGAACCGGGACAGGGGAAGGCACCATATATTTT.

This chain uses TRBV7-9 with TRBJ1-4, with D unclear. The CDR3 has 13 residues. V lost 5 bases to trimming and J lost 4 bases, with 8 bases between them. Germline V gene data show CDR1 as SEHNR and CDR2 as FQNEAQ (reference sequence). The CDR3 bases are TGTGCCAGCAGCCCTGTGGGTAATGAAAAACTGTTTTTT. It is translated as CASSPVGNEKLFF.

The rearrangement links TRBV9 to TRBJ2-3, with D possibly being TRBD1 or TRBD2 (6 bases each). V lost 2 bases and J lost 0, with 13 bases in between. The CDR3 length is 16 residues. Germline V gene data show CDR1 as SGDLS and CDR2 as YYNGEE. The CDR3 here is CASSVTAGHSTDTQYF. For the CDR3, the DNA is TGTGCCAGCAGCGTCACGGCGGGACACAGCACAGATACGCAGTATTTT.